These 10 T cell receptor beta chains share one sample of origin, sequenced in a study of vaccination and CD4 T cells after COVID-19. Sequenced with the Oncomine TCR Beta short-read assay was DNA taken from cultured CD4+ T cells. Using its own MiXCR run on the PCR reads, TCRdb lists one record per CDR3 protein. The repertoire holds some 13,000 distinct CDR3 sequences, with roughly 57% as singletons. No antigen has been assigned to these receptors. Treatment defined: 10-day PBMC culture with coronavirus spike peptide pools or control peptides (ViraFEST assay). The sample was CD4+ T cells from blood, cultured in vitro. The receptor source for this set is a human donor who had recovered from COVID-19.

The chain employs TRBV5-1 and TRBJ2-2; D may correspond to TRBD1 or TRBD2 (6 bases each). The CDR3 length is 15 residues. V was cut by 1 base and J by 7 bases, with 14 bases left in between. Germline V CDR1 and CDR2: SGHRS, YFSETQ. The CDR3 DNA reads TGCGCCAGCAGCTTGTTCGACCGGGGGCTCGGGGAGCTGTTTTTT. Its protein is CASSLFDRGLGELFF.

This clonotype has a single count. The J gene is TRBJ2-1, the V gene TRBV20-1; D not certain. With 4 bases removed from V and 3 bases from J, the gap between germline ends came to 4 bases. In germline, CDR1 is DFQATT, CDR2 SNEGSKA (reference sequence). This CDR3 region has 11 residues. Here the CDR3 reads CSAKLYNEQFF. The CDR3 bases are TGCAGTGCTAAACTCTACAATGAGCAGTTCTTC.

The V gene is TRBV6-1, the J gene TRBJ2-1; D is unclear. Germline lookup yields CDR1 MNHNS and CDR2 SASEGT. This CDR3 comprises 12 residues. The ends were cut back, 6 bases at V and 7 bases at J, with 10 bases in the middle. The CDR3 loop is CASRSSINEQFF. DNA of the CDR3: TGTGCCAGCAGAAGTAGCATTAATGAGCAGTTCTTC.

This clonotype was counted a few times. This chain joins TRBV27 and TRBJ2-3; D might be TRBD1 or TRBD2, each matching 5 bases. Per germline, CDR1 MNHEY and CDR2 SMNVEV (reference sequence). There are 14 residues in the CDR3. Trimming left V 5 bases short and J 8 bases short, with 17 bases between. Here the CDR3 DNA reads TGTGCCAGCAGTGTCCGGGACCCAGGAGGTACGCAGTATTTT. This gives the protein CASSVRDPGGTQYF.

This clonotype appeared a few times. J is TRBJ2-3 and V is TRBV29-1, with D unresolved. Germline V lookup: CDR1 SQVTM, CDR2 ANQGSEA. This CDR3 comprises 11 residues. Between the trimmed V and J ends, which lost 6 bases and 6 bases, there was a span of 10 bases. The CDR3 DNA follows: TGCAGCGTAGCTCTTGGTGATACGCAGTATTTT. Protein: CSVALGDTQYF.

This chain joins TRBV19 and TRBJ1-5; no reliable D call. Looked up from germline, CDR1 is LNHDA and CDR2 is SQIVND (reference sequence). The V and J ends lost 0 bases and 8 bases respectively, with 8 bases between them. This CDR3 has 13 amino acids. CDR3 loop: CASSIDGEKPQHF. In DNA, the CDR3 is TGTGCCAGTAGTATAGACGGGGAGAAGCCCCAGCATTTT. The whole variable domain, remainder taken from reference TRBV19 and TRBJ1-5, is DGGITQSPKYLFRKEGQNVTLSCEQNLNHDAMYWYRQDPGQGLRLIYYSQIVNDFQKGDIAEGYSVSREKKESFPLTVTSAQKNPTAFYLCASSIDGEKPQHFGDGTRLSIL.

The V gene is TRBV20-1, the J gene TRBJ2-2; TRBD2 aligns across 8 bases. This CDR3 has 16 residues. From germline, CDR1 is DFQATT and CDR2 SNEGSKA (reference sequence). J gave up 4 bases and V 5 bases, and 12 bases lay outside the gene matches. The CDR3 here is CSAAAFSGTSTGELFF. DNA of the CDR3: TGCAGTGCTGCAGCTTTTAGCGGGACATCCACCGGGGAGCTGTTTTTT.

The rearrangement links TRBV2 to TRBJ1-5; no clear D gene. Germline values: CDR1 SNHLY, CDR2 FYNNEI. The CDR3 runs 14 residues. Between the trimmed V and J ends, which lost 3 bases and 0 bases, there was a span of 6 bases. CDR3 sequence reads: CASSDVLSNQPQHF. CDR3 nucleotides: TGTGCCAGCAGTGACGTCCTTAGCAATCAGCCCCAGCATTTT.

The CDR3 here is CAISEVGQEAFF. Here the CDR3 DNA reads TGTGCCATCAGTGAGGTGGGGCAAGAAGCTTTCTTT. The rearrangement joins TRBV10-3 to TRBJ1-1, with D perhaps matching TRBD1 (5 bases). This CDR3 has 12 residues. In germline, CDR1 is ENHRY, CDR2 SYGVKD. V was pared by 2 bases and J by 8 bases, with 9 bases between.

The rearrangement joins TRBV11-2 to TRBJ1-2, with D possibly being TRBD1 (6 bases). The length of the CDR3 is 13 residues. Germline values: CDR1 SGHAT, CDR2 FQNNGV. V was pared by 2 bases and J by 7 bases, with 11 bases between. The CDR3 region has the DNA TGTGCCAGCAGCTTAAAACAGGGTCTTGGCTACACCTTC. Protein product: CASSLKQGLGYTF.